The entry below gives a single T cell receptor beta chain sequence along with its context. Two consecutive negative NP/OP PCR tests, clearance, or resolved symptoms defined Cohort 3 recovery. The sample belongs to a study of blood T cell repertoires in COVID-19. J gave up 5 bases and V 2 bases, and 9 bases lay outside the gene matches. The CDR3 contains 15 residues. The germline gives CDR1 LGHDT, CDR2 YNNKEL (reference sequence). Data came from immunoSEQ multiplex PCR; TCRdb stores just in-frame clones and leaves some out. The sample includes fewer than 400,000 clones, around 90% of them seen just once.

The rearrangement joins TRBV3-1 (or the pseudogene TRBV3-2) to TRBJ2-7; 7 nucleotides line up with TRBD2. Sequenced sample: PBMCs or T cells enriched from blood (not recorded which). This receptor was taken from a man aged 30-40 years who had recovered from COVID-19. The chain's CDR3 is CASSQSWGGRHEQYF. The CDR3 nucleotides read TGTGCCAGCAGCCAATCGTGGGGGGGACGGCACGAGCAGTACTTC.